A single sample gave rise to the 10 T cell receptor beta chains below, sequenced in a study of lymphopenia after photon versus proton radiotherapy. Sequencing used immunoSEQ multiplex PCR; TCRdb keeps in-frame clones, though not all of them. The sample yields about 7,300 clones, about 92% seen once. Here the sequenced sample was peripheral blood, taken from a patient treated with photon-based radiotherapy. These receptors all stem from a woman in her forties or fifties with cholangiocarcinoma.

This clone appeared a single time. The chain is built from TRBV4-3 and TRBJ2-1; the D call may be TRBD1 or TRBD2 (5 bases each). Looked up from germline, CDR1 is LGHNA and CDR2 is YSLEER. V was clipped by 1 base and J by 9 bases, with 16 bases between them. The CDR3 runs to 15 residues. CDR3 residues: CASSQGLLGTGEQFF. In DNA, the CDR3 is TGCGCCAGCAGCCAAGGGCTTCTAGGGACGGGTGAGCAGTTCTTC.

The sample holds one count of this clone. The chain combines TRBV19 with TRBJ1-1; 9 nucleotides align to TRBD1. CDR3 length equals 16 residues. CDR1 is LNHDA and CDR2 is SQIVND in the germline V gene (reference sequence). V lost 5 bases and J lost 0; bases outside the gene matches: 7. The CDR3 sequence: CASSPPGQGLNTEAFF. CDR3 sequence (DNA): TGTGCCAGTAGTCCTCCGGGACAGGGATTGAACACTGAAGCTTTCTTT.

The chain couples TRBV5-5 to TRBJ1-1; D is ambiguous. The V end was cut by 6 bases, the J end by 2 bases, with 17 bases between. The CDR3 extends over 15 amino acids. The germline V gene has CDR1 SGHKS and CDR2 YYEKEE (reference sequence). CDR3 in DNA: TGTGCCAGCACCCATGAGTTGGTTGGCAACACTGAAGCTTTCTTT. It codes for CASTHELVGNTEAFF.

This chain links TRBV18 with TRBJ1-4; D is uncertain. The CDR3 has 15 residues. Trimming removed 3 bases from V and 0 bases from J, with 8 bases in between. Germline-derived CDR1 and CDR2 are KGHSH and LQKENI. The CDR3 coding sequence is TGTGCCAGCTCACCTCGGGGAACAACTAATGAAAAACTGTTTTTT. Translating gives CASSPRGTTNEKLFF.

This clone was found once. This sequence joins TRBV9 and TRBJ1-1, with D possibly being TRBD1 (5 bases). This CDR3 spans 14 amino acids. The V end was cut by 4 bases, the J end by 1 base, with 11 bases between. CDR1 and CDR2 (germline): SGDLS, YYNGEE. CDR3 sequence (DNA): TGTGCCAGCAGCCCCCGCCAGGGGAACACTGAAGCTTTCTTT. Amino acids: CASSPRQGNTEAFF.

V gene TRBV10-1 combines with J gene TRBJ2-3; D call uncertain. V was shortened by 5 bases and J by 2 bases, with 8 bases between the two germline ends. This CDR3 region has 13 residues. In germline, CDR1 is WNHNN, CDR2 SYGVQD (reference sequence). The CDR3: CASSSRFTDTQYF. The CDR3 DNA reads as TGCGCCAGCAGTAGCAGATTCACAGATACGCAGTATTTT.

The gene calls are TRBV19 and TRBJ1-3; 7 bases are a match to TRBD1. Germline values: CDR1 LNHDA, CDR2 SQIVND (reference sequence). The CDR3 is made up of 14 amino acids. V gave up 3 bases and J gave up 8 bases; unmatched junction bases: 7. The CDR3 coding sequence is TGTGCCAGTAGTATCCTGGACAGGTCCGACACCATATATTTT. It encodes CASSILDRSDTIYF. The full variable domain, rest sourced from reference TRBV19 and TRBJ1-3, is DGGITQSPKYLFRKEGQNVTLSCEQNLNHDAMYWYRQDPGQGLRLIYYSQIVNDFQKGDIAEGYSVSREKKESFPLTVTSAQKNPTAFYLCASSILDRSDTIYFGEGSWLTVV.

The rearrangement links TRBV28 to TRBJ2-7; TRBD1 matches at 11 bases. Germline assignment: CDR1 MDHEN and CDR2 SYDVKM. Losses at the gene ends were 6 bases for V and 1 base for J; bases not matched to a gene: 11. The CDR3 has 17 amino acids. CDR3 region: CASRVLRTGGISYEQYF. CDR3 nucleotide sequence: TGTGCCAGCAGGGTTCTTAGGACAGGGGGCATATCCTACGAGCAGTACTTC.

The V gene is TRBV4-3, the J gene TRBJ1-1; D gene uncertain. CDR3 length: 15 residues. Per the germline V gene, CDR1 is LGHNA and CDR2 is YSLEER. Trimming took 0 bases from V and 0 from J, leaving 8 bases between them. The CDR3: CASSQDQPLNTEAFF. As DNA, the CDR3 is TGCGCCAGCAGCCAAGATCAGCCGCTGAACACTGAAGCTTTCTTT.

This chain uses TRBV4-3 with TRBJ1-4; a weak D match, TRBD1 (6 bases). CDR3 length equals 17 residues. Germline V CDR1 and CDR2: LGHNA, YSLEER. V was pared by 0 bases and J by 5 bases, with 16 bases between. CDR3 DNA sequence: TGCGCCAGCAGCCAAGAGGCTGAAACAGGGAAAAATGAAAAACTGTTTTTT. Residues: CASSQEAETGKNEKLFF.